The 23 T cell receptor beta chains below come from one sample, sequenced in a study of T cell responses to AZD1222 COVID-19 vaccine. Profiling relied on immunoSEQ multiplex PCR, and the TCRdb table lists in-frame clones only, not all of them. The sample consists of approximately 100,000 clones, roughly 85% of them appearing once. The sample consisted of peripheral blood, taken 28 days after the second AZD1222 dose. These TCRs come from an adult who received the AZD1222 COVID-19 vaccine.

The rearrangement links TRBV18 to TRBJ1-4; D gene uncertain. Deletions cut 0 bases from V and 8 bases from J, with 13 bases between. The CDR3 is 15 amino acids. Germline loops: CDR1 KGHSH, CDR2 LQKENI. CDR3 bases: TGTGCCAGCTCACCACCCGGGGAGTCACCCGAAAAACTGTTTTTT. Translating gives CASSPPGESPEKLFF. Together with reference TRBV18 and TRBJ1-4, the CDR3 gives the full variable domain: NAGVMQNPRHLVRRRGQEARLRCSPMKGHSHVYWYRQLPEEGLKFMVYLQKENIIDESGMPKERFSAEFPKEGPSILRIQQVVRGDSAAYFCASSPPGESPEKLFFGSGTQLSVL.

This chain links TRBV30 with TRBJ2-2; D gene uncertain. V gave up 2 bases and J gave up 7 bases, with 14 bases separating them. The CDR3 spans 14 residues. Germline V gene data show CDR1 as GTSNPN and CDR2 as SVGIG (reference sequence). The CDR3, as DNA: TGTGCCTGGAGTACGGACGTGGGTGGCGGGGAGCTGTTTTTT. Protein product: CAWSTDVGGGELFF.

The genes are TRBV9 and TRBJ1-5; a possible D gene is TRBD1 (5 bases). With 0 bases removed from V and 7 bases from J, the gap between germline ends came to 11 bases. Per germline, CDR1 SGDLS and CDR2 YYNGEE. CDR3 length: 14 residues. Here the CDR3 reads CASSVDPGSQPQHF. Here the CDR3 DNA reads TGTGCCAGCAGCGTAGATCCAGGGAGCCAGCCCCAGCATTTT. Combining the CDR3 with reference TRBV9 and TRBJ1-5 gives the whole variable domain DSGVTQTPKHLITATGQRVTLRCSPRSGDLSVYWYQQSLDQGLQFLIQYYNGEERAKGNILERFSAQQFPDLHSELNLSSLELGDSALYFCASSVDPGSQPQHFGDGTRLSIL.

The V gene is TRBV6-5, the J gene TRBJ2-2, with D unclear. Trimming removed 7 bases from V and 7 bases from J, with 13 bases in between. CDR1 and CDR2 from the germline V gene are MNHEY and SVGAGI. The CDR3 extends over 13 amino acids. The CDR3 coding sequence is TGTGCCAGCATGTACGGCCTAATCGGGGAGCTGTTTTTT. Its translation is CASMYGLIGELFF.

The genes are TRBV7-9 and TRBJ1-4, with D perhaps TRBD1 (6 bases). The V end was cut by 3 bases, the J end by 7 bases, with 15 bases between. The V gene's germline CDR1 is SEHNR and CDR2 FQNEAQ (reference sequence). This CDR3 has 15 amino acids. CDR3 sequence (DNA): TGTGCCAGCAGCTTCCCGGCAGGGGATGTTGAAAAACTGTTTTTT. It specifies CASSFPAGDVEKLFF.

This chain links TRBV7-2 with TRBJ2-5, with D tentatively TRBD2 (6 bases). The germline gives CDR1 SGHTA, CDR2 FQGNSA. This CDR3 is 14 amino acids long. Trimming took 1 base from V and 5 from J, leaving 11 bases between them. DNA for the CDR3: TGTGCCAGCAGCTTAGGCCGAGGAGGGGAGACCCAGTACTTC. Its translation: CASSLGRGGETQYF.

The chain joins TRBV6-5 to TRBJ2-7; D is perhaps TRBD2 (5 bases). The CDR3 runs to 13 residues. From germline, CDR1 is MNHEY and CDR2 SVGAGI. V was pared by 5 bases and J by 2 bases, with 10 bases between. The CDR3 loop reads CASSPPGTYEQYF. As DNA, the CDR3 is TGTGCCAGCAGTCCTCCCGGGACCTACGAGCAGTACTTC.

V gene TRBV7-8 combines with J gene TRBJ2-1, with D maybe TRBD2 (6 bases). Per germline, CDR1 SGHVS and CDR2 FQNEAQ. Trimming took 4 bases from V and 7 from J, leaving 11 bases between them. There are 13 residues in the CDR3. This chain's CDR3 is CASSSGTDNEQFF. CDR3 bases: TGTGCCAGCAGCTCAGGGACTGATAATGAGCAGTTCTTC.

The chain has TRBV9 and TRBJ2-2, with D tentatively TRBD2 (6 bases). There are 13 residues in the CDR3. V was shortened by 5 bases and J by 5 bases, with 10 bases between the two germline ends. Germline-derived CDR1 and CDR2 are SGDLS and YYNGEE. The DNA for the CDR3 is TGTGCCAGCAGACTAGCCGAGACCGGGGAGCTGTTTTTT. Protein product: CASRLAETGELFF.

J is TRBJ2-5 and V is TRBV2; TRBD2 matches at 7 bases. The CDR3 runs 18 residues. Germline assignment: CDR1 SNHLY and CDR2 FYNNEI. The ends lost 6 bases at V and 2 bases at J; junction bases unmatched: 18. The CDR3 protein is CASRALLASGSGQETQYF. The CDR3 DNA reads as TGTGCCAGCAGAGCACTCCTCGCTAGCGGATCGGGGCAAGAGACCCAGTACTTC.

V and J are TRBV2 and TRBJ2-3, with 14 bases aligning to TRBD2. The CDR3 has 16 residues. CDR1 and CDR2 (germline): SNHLY, FYNNEI. The V and J ends lost 1 base and 6 bases, in that order; junction bases with no gene match: 3. The CDR3 here is CASSEERTSGGDTQYF. The CDR3 coding sequence is TGTGCCAGCAGTGAAGAACGGACTAGCGGGGGGGATACGCAGTATTTT.

The DNA for the CDR3 is TGCGCCAGCAGCTCCGGACTAGCGGAAAGGGCCCTCGCAGATACGCAGTATTTT. Protein: CASSSGLAERALADTQYF. The rearrangement joins TRBV5-1 to TRBJ2-3; 10 bases align to TRBD2. This CDR3 contains 18 residues. Germline loops: CDR1 SGHRS, CDR2 YFSETQ. The junction had 14 bases not matched to a gene; V was cut back by 3 bases and J by 4 bases.

This clone has a handful of counts. The chain couples TRBV7-9 to TRBJ1-1; 9 bases agree with TRBD1. CDR3 size: 15 residues. Germline assignment: CDR1 SEHNR and CDR2 FQNEAQ (reference sequence). V lost 5 bases to trimming and J lost 5 bases; unmatched junction nucleotides: 9. CDR3 nucleotide sequence: TGTGCCAGCAGCCGCGGGGGGACAGGGAGAACTGAAGCTTTCTTT. Residues: CASSRGGTGRTEAFF.

V and J are TRBV9 and TRBJ1-6; D not resolved. V dropped 0 bases and J dropped 7 bases, with 17 bases sitting between them. Germline values: CDR1 SGDLS, CDR2 YYNGEE. This CDR3 comprises 17 residues. The CDR3, as DNA: TGTGCCAGCAGCGTAGGGGGTGACTCACAGCTCAATTCACCCCTCCACTTT. Its translation: CASSVGGDSQLNSPLHF.

Written as DNA, the CDR3 is TGTGCCAGCAGTTACTCCGAGGGTTTCGAGGGTGGCTACACCTTC. Translating it yields CASSYSEGFEGGYTF. This chain connects TRBV6-6 to TRBJ1-2; no clear D. Germline values: CDR1 MNHNY, CDR2 SVGAGI (reference sequence). V was shortened by 0 bases and J by 7 bases, with 15 bases between the two germline ends. The CDR3 has 15 amino acids.

The count of this clone is one. The rearrangement uses TRBV3-1 (or the pseudogene TRBV3-2) and TRBJ2-7, with 10 positions matching TRBD1. Germline-derived CDR1 and CDR2 are LGHDT and YNNKEL (reference sequence). The J segment lost 4 bases and the V segment lost 7 bases, leaving 13 bases of the junction unmatched. The CDR3 runs to 16 residues. CDR3 loop: CASIPSRDRGKYEQYF. The CDR3 DNA reads TGTGCCAGCATCCCCTCCCGGGACAGGGGAAAGTACGAGCAGTACTTC.

V usage is TRBV19 and J usage is TRBJ1-5, with D possibly being TRBD1 (5 bases). This CDR3 is built from 16 residues. Trimming pared 6 bases from V and 2 bases from J, leaving 17 bases between. CDR1 and CDR2 from the germline V gene are LNHDA and SQIVND (reference sequence). The CDR3 DNA sequence: TGTGCCAGTAGCTACACTTTGAGAGGGGGCAATCAGCCCCAGCATTTT. Translating gives CASSYTLRGGNQPQHF.

The table lists this clone with a few counts. The chain joins TRBV5-4 to TRBJ1-3; D remains ambiguous. This CDR3 is built from 18 residues. Germline CDR1 reads SGHNT; CDR2 reads YYREEE (reference sequence). V was shortened by 4 bases and J by 0 bases, with 20 bases between the two germline ends. CDR3 residues: CASSRTTAWARSGNTIYF. The CDR3 bases are TGTGCCAGCAGCCGGACGACGGCGTGGGCCCGCTCTGGAAACACCATATATTTT. The whole variable domain, remainder taken from reference TRBV5-4 and TRBJ1-3, is ETGVTQSPTHLIKTRGQQVTLRCSSQSGHNTVSWYQQALGQGPQFIFQYYREEENGRGNFPPRFSGLQFPNYSSELNVNALELDDSALYLCASSRTTAWARSGNTIYFGEGSWLTVV.

The rearrangement joins TRBV4-3 to TRBJ2-1; 13 bases align to TRBD2. The junction had 4 bases not matched to a gene; V was cut back by 4 bases and J by 1 base. In germline, CDR1 is LGHNA, CDR2 YSLEER. The CDR3 contains 17 residues. CDR3 loop: CASSLGLAGSSYNEQFF. The CDR3 DNA sequence: TGCGCCAGCAGCCTGGGACTAGCGGGGTCTTCCTACAATGAGCAGTTCTTC.

The chain couples TRBV6-5 to TRBJ1-1; 7 nucleotides align to TRBD1. CDR3 length: 14 amino acids. V trimming: 6 bases; J trimming: 3 bases; junction bases outside the gene matches: 7. The germline V gene has CDR1 MNHEY and CDR2 SVGAGI. CDR3 coding DNA: TGTGCCAGCAGCCACAGGGGAGGACACACTGAAGCTTTCTTT. Translating it yields CASSHRGGHTEAFF.

This clone was recorded a few times. This chain links TRBV5-5 with TRBJ2-6, with 8 bases matching TRBD1. The CDR3 is made up of 17 amino acids. Trimming cost V 3 bases and J 0 bases; bases outside gene matches: 5. CDR1 and CDR2 from the germline V gene are SGHKS and YYEKEE (reference sequence). The CDR3 bases are TGTGCCAGCAGCTCGACAGGGGACTCCTCTGGGGCCAACGTCCTGACTTTC. The encoded protein is CASSSTGDSSGANVLTF.

The chain joins TRBV6-5 to TRBJ2-6; unclear D gene. Trimming took 8 bases from V and 0 from J, leaving 8 bases between them. The CDR3 is 14 residues long. Germline-derived CDR1 and CDR2 are MNHEY and SVGAGI. Here the CDR3 reads CASEAVSGANVLTF. DNA for the CDR3: TGTGCCAGCGAAGCAGTCTCTGGGGCCAACGTCCTGACTTTC.

This sequence joins TRBV11-2 and TRBJ1-1; TRBD1 matches at 7 bases. The V gene's germline CDR1 is SGHAT and CDR2 FQNNGV. V trimming: 1 base; J trimming: 4 bases; junction bases outside the gene matches: 3. The CDR3 consists of 14 residues. DNA of the CDR3: TGTGCCAGCAGCTTAGGACAGGGAGGCACTGAAGCTTTCTTT. Translation: CASSLGQGGTEAFF.